Each of the 20 T cell receptor beta chains below was sequenced from the same sample in a study of T cells in Graves' hyperthyroidism and ophthalmopathy. There were TCR beta CDR3 regions amplified from RNA transcripts. First-round RT-PCR of the TCR CDR3 relied on the HTBI primer set. Each CDR3 protein gets one entry after TCRdb re-called the multiplex PCR reads with MiXCR. The sample records 350,000 to 450,000 distinct CDR3 sequences, over 11% being singletons. Sequenced material: blood. The receptors derive from a middle-aged man with Graves' ophthalmopathy.

The chain combines TRBV7-3 with TRBJ2-2, with D hard to call. From germline, CDR1 is SGHTA and CDR2 FQGTGA. Trimming took 5 bases from V and 1 from J, leaving 11 bases between them. The CDR3 contains 15 residues. This CDR3 is CASSRTAGNTGELFF. CDR3 nucleotides: TGTGCCAGCAGCCGTACGGCTGGGAACACCGGGGAGCTGTTTTTT.

The CDR3 loop is CAIAGSGRRNEQFF. DNA of the CDR3: TGTGCCATCGCTGGTAGCGGGAGGCGCAATGAGCAGTTCTTC. V and J are TRBV10-3 and TRBJ2-1; 10 bases match TRBD2. The CDR3 loop spans 14 amino acids. Germline loops: CDR1 ENHRY, CDR2 SYGVKD. The V gene end was trimmed by 8 bases and the J gene end by 6 bases; junction bases not matched to a gene: 7.

This clonotype was observed many times. The chain links TRBV5-4 to TRBJ2-1; 8 bases fit TRBD2. The germline gives CDR1 SGHNT, CDR2 YYREEE (reference sequence). V lost 1 base, J lost 4 bases, and 10 bases stayed unmatched. This CDR3 region has 17 residues. CDR3 in amino acids: CASSLNRLAGEYNEQFF. The CDR3 DNA reads TGTGCCAGCAGCTTGAATAGGCTAGCGGGCGAGTACAATGAGCAGTTCTTC.

The chain recombines TRBV5-1 with TRBJ2-7, with 8 nucleotides matching TRBD2. The CDR3 totals 16 residues. Germline V CDR1 and CDR2: SGHRS, YFSETQ. With 6 bases clipped from V and 3 bases from J, the junction kept 14 bases outside the gene matches. The CDR3 here is CASTPGGGAGFYEQYF. DNA for the CDR3: TGCGCCAGCACCCCGGGGGGGGGGGCTGGGTTCTACGAGCAGTACTTC.

This clonotype was observed at least ten times. The gene calls are TRBV28 and TRBJ1-2; D uncertain. V was shortened by 2 bases and J by 5 bases, with 12 bases between the two germline ends. The CDR3 covers 14 residues. Germline CDR1 is MDHEN and CDR2 is SYDVKM. Here the CDR3 reads CASSLGPARYGYTF. The CDR3 coding sequence is TGTGCCAGCAGTTTAGGTCCAGCGCGATATGGCTACACCTTC.

This clonotype was seen only a few times. This chain links TRBV7-3 with TRBJ1-5; D not certain. Germline loops: CDR1 SGHTA, CDR2 FQGTGA. The CDR3 runs 15 residues. Between the trimmed V and J ends, which lost 2 bases and 0 bases, there was a span of 8 bases. CDR3 in DNA: TGTGCCAGCAGCTTAGCTCATGGTAGCAATCAGCCCCAGCATTTT. This gives the protein CASSLAHGSNQPQHF.

This clonotype has a count of ten or more. The genes are TRBV5-1 and TRBJ2-7, with D perhaps TRBD1 (5 bases). Trimming left V 2 bases short and J 3 bases short, with 6 bases between. CDR1 and CDR2 (germline): SGHRS, YFSETQ. There are 12 residues in the CDR3. The CDR3 DNA reads as TGCGCCAGCAGCTTACAGGACTACGAGCAGTACTTC. It yields the protein CASSLQDYEQYF.

The table lists this clonotype with many counts. The chain combines TRBV19 with TRBJ1-5; 7 positions agree with TRBD1. The germline V gene encodes CDR1 LNHDA and CDR2 SQIVND (reference sequence). This CDR3 contains 16 residues. The V gene end was trimmed by 3 bases and the J gene end by 1 base; junction bases not matched to a gene: 6. The CDR3 protein is CASSIRTRGSNQPQHF. For the CDR3, the DNA is TGTGCCAGTAGTATTCGGACCAGGGGGAGCAATCAGCCCCAGCATTTT.

V and J are TRBV5-1 and TRBJ1-1; perhaps TRBD1 as D (5 bases). V lost 6 bases and J lost 3, with 15 bases in between. There are 14 residues in the CDR3. Germline values: CDR1 SGHRS, CDR2 YFSETQ. CDR3 loop: CASMTGVGDTEAFF. In DNA, the CDR3 is TGCGCCAGCATGACGGGAGTGGGGGACACTGAAGCTTTCTTT.

This clonotype appeared many times. V gene TRBV5-1 combines with J gene TRBJ2-2, with 8 bases identical to TRBD1. Looked up from germline, CDR1 is SGHRS and CDR2 is YFSETQ. J lost 6 bases, V lost 0 bases, and 10 bases had no gene match. CDR3 length: 17 residues. CDR3 bases: TGCGCCAGCAGCTTGGGTCACAGGGGGGCGCTGGCCGGGGAGCTGTTTTTT. It specifies CASSLGHRGALAGELFF.

At least ten counts were recorded for this clonotype. This sequence joins TRBV24-1 and TRBJ2-1; 7 bases map to TRBD2. Germline V CDR1 and CDR2: KGHDR, SFDVKD. The CDR3 loop spans 19 amino acids. Unmatched junction bases numbered 18, after V lost 0 bases and J lost 8 bases. The DNA of the CDR3 is TGTGCCACCAGTGATTTGCCGCGGGGGTCAAGCGGGACTCCGGATGAGCAGTTCTTC. Amino acid sequence: CATSDLPRGSSGTPDEQFF.

This clonotype was observed a handful of times. The V gene is TRBV28, the J gene TRBJ2-5; TRBD1 might be the D (6 bases). The V gene's germline CDR1 is MDHEN and CDR2 SYDVKM. Trimming left V 5 bases short and J 3 bases short, with 13 bases between. The CDR3 is made up of 14 amino acids. The CDR3 spells CASSPIYREETQYF. Here the CDR3 DNA reads TGTGCCAGCAGTCCAATTTACAGGGAAGAGACCCAGTACTTC. The entire variable domain, with the rest obtained from reference TRBV28 and TRBJ2-5, is as follows: DVKVTQSSRYLVKRTGEKVFLECVQDMDHENMFWYRQDPGLGLRLIYFSYDVKMKEKGDIPEGYSVSREKKERFSLILESASTNQTSMYLCASSPIYREETQYFGPGTRLLVL.

This sequence joins TRBV6-1 and TRBJ2-2; maybe TRBD1 (5 bases). CDR1 MNHNS and CDR2 SASEGT come from the germline V gene. Trimming pared 8 bases from V and 11 bases from J, leaving 12 bases between. CDR3 length: 11 amino acids. DNA of the CDR3: TGTGCCAGCCAGGGTTGGGGAGAGCTGTTTTTT. Its protein is CASQGWGELFF.

The chain joins TRBV20-1 to TRBJ2-7; weak D call: TRBD2 (5 bases). V dropped 5 bases and J dropped 5 bases, with 19 bases sitting between them. Germline V gene data show CDR1 as DFQATT and CDR2 as SNEGSKA (reference sequence). The CDR3 spans 14 residues. Here the CDR3 reads CSARSTGSRDEQYF. The CDR3 DNA reads TGCAGTGCTCGCTCCACGGGGTCTCGGGACGAGCAGTACTTC.

This clonotype was detected a few times. The CDR3 loop reads CASSVGGQTNEKLFF. The CDR3 DNA follows: TGTGCCAGCAGCGTAGGGGGACAGACAAATGAAAAACTGTTTTTT. V is TRBV9 and J is TRBJ1-4; TRBD1 aligns across 7 bases. V dropped 0 bases and J dropped 5; count of bases not matched to a gene: 4. Germline assignment: CDR1 SGDLS and CDR2 YYNGEE. The CDR3 consists of 15 residues.

In its sample, this clonotype was seen many times. V usage is TRBV10-3 and J usage is TRBJ2-7; 9 bases fit TRBD2. V was clipped by 7 bases and J by 5 bases; unmatched bases: 6. Germline V gives CDR1 ENHRY, CDR2 SYGVKD. This CDR3 spans 13 amino acids. The CDR3 reads CAITSGIEDEQYF. The CDR3 DNA is TGTGCCATCACTAGCGGGATTGAAGACGAGCAGTACTTC.

The table lists this clonotype with a few counts. The chain is built from TRBV25-1 and TRBJ1-1; no definite D call. V shed 3 bases and J shed 1 base, with 9 bases lying between them. Germline V gives CDR1 MGHDK, CDR2 SYGVNS. This CDR3 contains 14 residues. The DNA of the CDR3 is TGTGCCAGCAGTGACATTTCGGAGAACACTGAAGCTTTCTTT. Translating it yields CASSDISENTEAFF. The whole variable domain, filled in from reference TRBV25-1 and TRBJ1-1, reads EADIYQTPRYLVIGTGKKITLECSQTMGHDKMYWYQQDPGMELHLIHYSYGVNSTEKGDLSSESTVSRIRTEHFPLTLESARPSHTSQYLCASSDISENTEAFFGQGTRLTVV.

The chain joins TRBV11-2 to TRBJ2-7; perhaps TRBD2 as D (6 bases). The CDR3 loop spans 13 amino acids. The V end was cut by 8 bases, the J end by 5 bases, with 16 bases between. The V gene's germline CDR1 is SGHAT and CDR2 FQNNGV. The DNA of the CDR3 is TGTGCCAGCCACGCTTGGGCGGGAAACGAGCAGTACTTC. Its protein product is CASHAWAGNEQYF. The whole variable domain, remainder taken from reference TRBV11-2 and TRBJ2-7, is EAGVAQSPRYKIIEKRQSVAFWCNPISGHATLYWYQQILGQGPKLLIQFQNNGVVDDSQLPKDRFSAERLKGVDSTLKIQPAKLEDSAVYLCASHAWAGNEQYFGPGTRLTVT.

This clonotype has a count of ten or more. The chain couples TRBV29-1 to TRBJ2-5; no clear D. This CDR3 contains 12 residues. Germline CDR1 SQVTM, CDR2 ANQGSEA. V gave up 1 base and J gave up 2 bases, with 5 bases separating them. The CDR3 here is CSVEVRQETQYF. CDR3 bases: TGCAGCGTTGAAGTAAGGCAAGAGACCCAGTACTTC.

In regard to this clonotype: This could be a read error, since a much larger clone is one nucleotide away. The rearrangement joins TRBV29-1 to TRBJ2-5; no firm D call. Looked up from germline, CDR1 is SQVTM and CDR2 is ANQGSEA. The CDR3 has 13 amino acids. The ends were cut back, 7 bases at V and 5 bases at J, with 17 bases in the middle. The CDR3 DNA reads as TGCAGCGGAGAAGACATGGTGGAGGAGACCCAGTACTTC. Residues: CSGEDMVEETQYF.